A single sample gave rise to the 26 T cell receptor beta chains below, sequenced in a study of response to subunit inactivated influenza vaccine. TCRdb fed the RT-PCR reads into MiXCR, producing one record per CDR3 protein. The table includes hundreds of thousands of distinct CDR3 sequences, about 20% detected once. The sample here was PBMCs from blood, taken about 20 months after vaccination. These receptors all come from a man between 50 and 75 years old who received an inactivated influenza vaccine.

This rearrangement joins TRBV19 to TRBJ1-6; 11 nucleotides match TRBD1. The V segment lost 6 bases and the J segment 7 bases; nucleotides outside the gene matches: 2. The germline gives CDR1 LNHDA, CDR2 SQIVND (reference sequence). The CDR3 consists of 14 residues. This CDR3 reads CASRGQGENSPLHF. CDR3 bases: TGTGCCAGTAGGGGACAGGGGGAAAATTCACCCCTCCACTTT.

This clonotype showed up many times. CDR3 region: CASSQSGTGSGNTIYF. The CDR3 region has the DNA TGTGCCAGCAGCCAAAGTGGGACAGGGAGTGGAAACACCATATATTTT. The chain is built from TRBV7-2 and TRBJ1-3; the match to TRBD1 covers 9 bases. CDR1 and CDR2 from the germline V gene are SGHTA and FQGNSA. The CDR3 is made up of 16 amino acids. J was trimmed by 3 bases and V by 5 bases; bases with no gene match: 8. The whole variable domain, filled in from reference TRBV7-2 and TRBJ1-3, reads GAGVSQSPSNKVTEKGKDVELRCDPISGHTALYWYRQSLGQGLEFLIYFQGNSAPDKSGLPSDRFSAERTGGSVSTLTIQRTQQEDSAVYLCASSQSGTGSGNTIYFGEGSWLTVV.

V is TRBV6-2 or TRBV6-3 and J is TRBJ2-1; TRBD1 aligns across 9 bases. CDR3 length: 15 amino acids. With 7 bases clipped from V and 9 bases from J, the junction kept 13 bases outside the gene matches. Germline CDR1 and CDR2: MNHEY and SVGEGT. This CDR3 reads CASTLVGTGGGEQFF. The CDR3 nucleotides read TGTGCCAGCACCCTGGTAGGAACAGGGGGCGGTGAGCAGTTCTTC.

CDR3 region: CASSYSQVEGTGELFF. The CDR3 DNA is TGTGCCAGCAGTTACAGTCAGGTCGAGGGCACCGGGGAGCTGTTTTTT. The chain uses TRBV6-5 and TRBJ2-2, with D perhaps matching TRBD2 (5 bases). Between the trimmed V and J ends, which lost 2 bases and 4 bases, there was a span of 14 bases. The CDR3 runs to 16 residues. Per germline, CDR1 MNHEY and CDR2 SVGAGI.

The chain is built from TRBV5-1 and TRBJ2-7, with D possibly being TRBD1 or TRBD2 (7 bases each). Per germline, CDR1 SGHRS and CDR2 YFSETQ. The ends were cut back, 4 bases at V and 2 bases at J, with 25 bases in the middle. The CDR3 totals 18 residues. The CDR3 reads CASSPRLAVTTGTYEQYF. The CDR3 bases are TGCGCCAGCAGCCCCCGGCTAGCGGTCACGACAGGGACCTACGAGCAGTACTTC.

This chain joins TRBV9 and TRBJ1-1; no definite D call. Germline V gives CDR1 SGDLS, CDR2 YYNGEE. The V gene lost 4 bases and the J gene lost 0 bases, with 16 bases spanning the gap. CDR3 length: 16 amino acids. For the CDR3, the DNA is TGTGCCAGCAGCTCCCCCCCCCCAGAGTTGAACACTGAAGCTTTCTTT. Protein: CASSSPPPELNTEAFF.

This clonotype was observed a handful of times. The chain joins TRBV7-9 to TRBJ1-2; D remains unclear. Germline CDR1 and CDR2: SEHNR and FQNEAQ (reference sequence). V lost 0 bases and J 2 bases, leaving 7 bases between the germline ends. The CDR3 spans 14 residues. In DNA form, the CDR3 reads TGTGCCAGCAGCTTAGCGACAAAAAACTATGGCTACACCTTC. Translating gives CASSLATKNYGYTF.

The sample holds a few counts of this clonotype. This chain links TRBV6-1 with TRBJ2-7; 8 bases map to TRBD1. Per germline, CDR1 MNHNS and CDR2 SASEGT. The CDR3 is made up of 14 amino acids. V shed 7 bases, J shed 4 bases, and the junction held 9 bases outside the gene matches. The CDR3 DNA is TGTGCCAGCACCACGGACAGGGTACGGTACGAGCAGTACTTC. This encodes CASTTDRVRYEQYF.

The J gene is TRBJ2-3, the V gene TRBV20-1; D uncertain. Germline V gene sequence: CDR1 DFQATT, CDR2 SNEGSKA (reference sequence). There are 13 residues in the CDR3. Between the trimmed V and J ends, which lost 3 bases and 10 bases, there was a span of 17 bases. CDR3 region: CSASGPPRNSQYF. The CDR3 DNA reads as TGCAGTGCTAGTGGGCCTCCTCGAAATTCGCAGTATTTT.

The chain joins TRBV14 to TRBJ2-2; maybe TRBD1 (5 bases). This CDR3 spans 16 amino acids. The V end was cut by 3 bases, the J end by 2 bases, with 13 bases between. Germline V gene lookup returns CDR1 SGHDN and CDR2 FVKESK. CDR3 sequence reads: CASSHGGRVNTGELFF. For the CDR3, the DNA is TGTGCCAGCAGCCACGGCGGCAGGGTCAACACCGGGGAGCTGTTTTTT.

This clonotype has ten or more counts. The chain is built from TRBV4-1 and TRBJ1-2; possibly TRBD1 for D (5 bases). CDR3 size: 15 residues. Germline CDR1 reads MGHRA; CDR2 reads YSYEKL. V dropped 1 base and J dropped 6 bases, with 15 bases sitting between them. The CDR3 DNA follows: TGCGCCAGCAGCCAAGGTCACGGACAATACCATGGCTACACCTTC. Its protein is CASSQGHGQYHGYTF.

Details on this clonotype: One junction end disagrees with the germline gene, perhaps due to a read error. This sequence joins TRBV7-8 and TRBJ1-2; D uncertain. The CDR3 sequence is 14 residues long. From germline, CDR1 is SGHVS and CDR2 FQNEAQ. CDR3 residues: CASSLAEGLYCYTF. The CDR3, as DNA: TGTGCCAGCAGCTTAGCGGAGGGTCTCTATTGCTACACCTTC.

This clonotype was seen only a few times. The chain links TRBV25-1 to TRBJ2-7; 15 positions match TRBD2. The CDR3 has 16 amino acids. With 5 bases clipped from V and 4 bases from J, the junction kept 6 bases outside the gene matches. Germline V gives CDR1 MGHDK, CDR2 SYGVNS. CDR3 nucleotide sequence: TGTGCCAGCAGTAAGGGACTAGCGGGAGGTAGATACGAGCAGTACTTC. This codes for CASSKGLAGGRYEQYF.

The chain uses TRBV5-5 and TRBJ1-4; TRBD1 matches at 8 bases. The CDR3 contains 16 residues. Trimming at V came to 2 bases and at J to 4 bases, leaving 7 bases not matched to a gene. Germline V gives CDR1 SGHKS, CDR2 YYEKEE (reference sequence). CDR3: CASSFDTGGVNEKLFF. The DNA of the CDR3 is TGTGCCAGCAGCTTTGACACAGGGGGTGTTAATGAAAAACTGTTTTTT.

This clonotype was seen more than once but under ten times. This chain connects TRBV28 to TRBJ1-1; TRBD1 matches 7 bases. Per the germline V gene, CDR1 is MDHEN and CDR2 is SYDVKM. V dropped 10 bases and J dropped 2; count of bases not matched to a gene: 13. CDR3 length: 15 residues. The CDR3 DNA reads TGTGCCACCAAAGGGGGCTTACACGGAAACACTGAAGCTTTCTTT. As protein: CATKGGLHGNTEAFF.

This clonotype was found a few times. The gene calls are TRBV7-2 and TRBJ2-3, with D tentatively TRBD1 (6 bases). This CDR3 spans 13 amino acids. The germline V gene encodes CDR1 SGHTA and CDR2 FQGNSA. Trimming removed 5 bases at V and 3 bases at J, with 9 bases between. The CDR3 bases are TGTGCCAGCAGCAACAGGGCGACAGATACGCAGTATTTT. It yields the protein CASSNRATDTQYF.

The chain has TRBV12-3 or TRBV12-4 and TRBJ1-6; TRBD1 is a possible D gene (5 bases). Trimming removed 3 bases at V and 4 bases at J, with 10 bases between. The length of the CDR3 is 15 residues. The CDR3 DNA reads as TGTGCCAGCAGTTTTATGGGGACTTATAATTCACCCCTCCACTTT. Amino acid sequence: CASSFMGTYNSPLHF.

This clonotype was counted between two and nine times. The chain employs TRBV10-3 and TRBJ1-3; D gene ambiguous. This CDR3 spans 14 amino acids. V lost 4 bases to trimming and J lost 0 bases, with 7 bases between them. Germline V CDR1 and CDR2: ENHRY, SYGVKD. CDR3 loop: CAISVWGSGNTIYF. Here the CDR3 DNA reads TGTGCCATCAGTGTTTGGGGCTCTGGAAACACCATATATTTT.

In its sample, this clonotype was seen a few times. The chain links TRBV29-1 to TRBJ2-1, with D possibly being TRBD2 (6 bases). Germline V CDR1 and CDR2: SQVTM, ANQGSEA. The length of the CDR3 is 14 residues. Trimming pared 5 bases from V and 0 bases from J, leaving 11 bases between. The CDR3 is CSVRTGVSYNEQFF. In nucleotides, the CDR3 is TGCAGCGTTCGTACGGGAGTCTCCTACAATGAGCAGTTCTTC.

The rearrangement joins TRBV10-3 to TRBJ2-7, with D tentatively TRBD2 (6 bases). This CDR3 is built from 14 residues. V shed 2 bases and J shed 4 bases, with 12 bases lying between them. The germline V gene encodes CDR1 ENHRY and CDR2 SYGVKD. This CDR3 is CAISEGRDFYEQYF. In DNA, the CDR3 is TGTGCCATCAGTGAGGGCCGGGACTTTTACGAGCAGTACTTC.

The CDR3 DNA reads as TGTGCCAGCAGTTTAGGAAGGAGCGGTGGGGAGACCCAGTACTTC. Protein product: CASSLGRSGGETQYF. The chain couples TRBV12-3 or TRBV12-4 to TRBJ2-5, with a weak D call TRBD2 (5 bases). The V and J ends lost 1 base and 5 bases respectively, with 14 bases between them. This CDR3 has 15 residues.

There are many counts of this clonotype. This rearrangement joins TRBV20-1 to TRBJ1-6; D uncertain. The germline CDR1 and CDR2 sequences are DFQATT and SNEGSKA (reference sequence). Trimming removed 0 bases from V and 9 bases from J, with 12 bases in between. CDR3 length equals 14 residues. CDR3 coding DNA: TGCAGTGCTAGAGATAGGTACAATCTTTCACCCCTCCACTTT. As protein: CSARDRYNLSPLHF.

This clonotype was seen only a few times. V usage is TRBV28 and J usage is TRBJ1-1; possibly TRBD1 for D (6 bases). The V end lost 6 bases, the J end lost 1 base, and 12 bases lay between the germline ends. The CDR3 is made up of 14 amino acids. Germline CDR1 MDHEN, CDR2 SYDVKM. The CDR3 DNA follows: TGTGCCAGCAGGAACAGGGCTGGGAACACTGAAGCTTTCTTT. Its protein is CASRNRAGNTEAFF. The full variable domain, completed using reference TRBV28 and TRBJ1-1, is DVKVTQSSRYLVKRTGEKVFLECVQDMDHENMFWYRQDPGLGLRLIYFSYDVKMKEKGDIPEGYSVSREKKERFSLILESASTNQTSMYLCASRNRAGNTEAFFGQGTRLTVV.

This clonotype came up a few times. The gene calls are TRBV5-6 and TRBJ1-5; no clear D gene. CDR1 SGHDT and CDR2 YYEEEE come from the germline V gene. The length of the CDR3 is 14 residues. V lost 0 bases and J 0 bases, leaving 4 bases between the germline ends. CDR3: CASSLGHSNQPQHF. The CDR3 nucleotides are TGTGCCAGCAGCTTGGGGCATAGCAATCAGCCCCAGCATTTT. Full variable domain (missing parts from reference TRBV5-6 and TRBJ1-5): DAGVTQSPTHLIKTRGQQVTLRCSPKSGHDTVSWYQQALGQGPQFIFQYYEEEERQRGNFPDRFSGHQFPNYSSELNVNALLLGDSALYLCASSLGHSNQPQHFGDGTRLSIL.

This clonotype was observed many times. CDR3 amino acids: CASSLRQVQDEQFF. The CDR3 nucleotides are TGCGCCAGCAGCCTTCGACAGGTTCAGGATGAGCAGTTCTTC. V is TRBV5-1 and J is TRBJ2-1; D may be TRBD1 (6 bases). The V end was cut by 4 bases, the J end by 8 bases, with 16 bases between. The length of the CDR3 is 14 residues. CDR1 is SGHRS and CDR2 is YFSETQ in the germline V gene.

V usage is TRBV7-9 and J usage is TRBJ1-4; possible D gene TRBD1, 5 bases. Germline lookup yields CDR1 SEHNR and CDR2 FQNEAQ (reference sequence). The germline V and J ends were trimmed by 1 base and 6 bases, with 6 bases remaining between them. This CDR3 has 13 amino acids. CDR3 sequence reads: CASSLETDEKLFF. CDR3 nucleotides: TGTGCCAGCAGCTTAGAGACAGATGAAAAACTGTTTTTT. The full variable domain, with the rest looked up from reference TRBV7-9 and TRBJ1-4, is DTGVSQNPRHKITKRGQNVTFRCDPISEHNRLYWYRQTLGQGPEFLTYFQNEAQLEKSRLLSDRFSAERPKGSFSTLEIQRTEQGDSAMYLCASSLETDEKLFFGSGTQLSVL.